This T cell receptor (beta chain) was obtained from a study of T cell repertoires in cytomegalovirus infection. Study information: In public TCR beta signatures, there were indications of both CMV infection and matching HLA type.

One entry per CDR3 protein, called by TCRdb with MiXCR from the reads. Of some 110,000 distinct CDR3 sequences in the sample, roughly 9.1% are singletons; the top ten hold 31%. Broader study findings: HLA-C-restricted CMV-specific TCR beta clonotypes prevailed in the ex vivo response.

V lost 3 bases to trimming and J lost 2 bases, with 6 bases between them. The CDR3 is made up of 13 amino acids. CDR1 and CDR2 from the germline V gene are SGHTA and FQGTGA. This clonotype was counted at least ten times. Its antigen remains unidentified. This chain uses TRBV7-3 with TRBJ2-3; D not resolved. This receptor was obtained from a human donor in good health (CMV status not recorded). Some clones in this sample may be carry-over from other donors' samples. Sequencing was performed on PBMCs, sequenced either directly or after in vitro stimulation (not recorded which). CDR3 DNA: TGTGCCAGCAGCTTGTTGCACACAGATACGCAGTATTTT. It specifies CASSLLHTDTQYF.